These 18 T cell receptor beta chains were all obtained from the same sample, sequenced in a study of T cells in Graves' hyperthyroidism and ophthalmopathy. Using RNA transcripts as the source, TCR beta CDR3 regions were amplified. The TCR CDR3 was amplified in a first-round RT-PCR using the HTBI primer set. From the multiplex PCR reads, TCRdb called clonotypes with MiXCR, one entry per CDR3 protein. The sample carries about 720,000 distinct CDR3 sequences, 18% recorded once. The specimen was blood. These receptors came from a woman aged 45-60 years with Graves' hyperthyroidism that later progressed to Graves' ophthalmopathy.

This clonotype was counted between two and nine times. The chain couples TRBV12-3 or TRBV12-4 to TRBJ1-2; TRBD1 matches 8 bases. The CDR3 has 13 residues. Trimming removed 6 bases from V and 6 bases from J; junction bases left unmatched: 6. The CDR3: CASSPTGDDGYTF. CDR3 nucleotides: TGTGCCAGCAGCCCGACAGGGGACGATGGCTACACCTTC.

This clonotype showed up many times. The chain joins TRBV30 to TRBJ2-7; possibly TRBD2 for D (6 bases). The CDR3 has 13 residues. Germline lookup yields CDR1 GTSNPN and CDR2 SVGIG (reference sequence). V lost 4 bases, J lost 0 bases, and 10 bases lay in between. The DNA of the CDR3 is TGTGCCTGGACTCGGGGGACCTCCTACGAGCAGTACTTC. Its protein product is CAWTRGTSYEQYF.

This clonotype was counted only a few times. The rearrangement links TRBV6-6 to TRBJ2-3; D uncertain. The V gene's germline CDR1 is MNHNY and CDR2 SVGAGI (reference sequence). This CDR3 is built from 14 residues. With 2 bases removed from V and 3 bases from J, the gap between germline ends came to 9 bases. CDR3 region: CASSYASSTDTQYF. The DNA of the CDR3 is TGTGCCAGCAGTTACGCTAGTAGTACAGATACGCAGTATTTT.

The chain links TRBV20-1 to TRBJ1-2, with 10 bases lining up with TRBD1. The CDR3 has 15 residues. The germline CDR1 and CDR2 sequences are DFQATT and SNEGSKA (reference sequence). V lost 4 bases and J lost 0; bases outside the gene matches: 5. In DNA form, the CDR3 reads TGCAGTGCTACTCGACAGGGGGCAGCTAACTATGGCTACACCTTC. This encodes CSATRQGAANYGYTF.

A few counts support this clonotype. The V call is TRBV3-1, the J call TRBJ2-6, with D hard to call. The CDR3 spans 17 residues. Trimming took off 0 bases at V and 2 bases at J, with 11 bases between the two ends. Germline assignment: CDR1 LGHDT and CDR2 YNNKEL (reference sequence). The CDR3 coding sequence is TGTGCCAGCAGCCAAGAGGGTAAAGGTCCTGGGGCCAACGTCCTGACTTTC. The encoded protein is CASSQEGKGPGANVLTF.

This clonotype has only a few counts. The chain carries TRBV30 and TRBJ1-5; D is perhaps TRBD1 (6 bases). This CDR3 is built from 13 residues. V was pared by 4 bases and J by 0 bases, with 7 bases between. Looked up from germline, CDR1 is GTSNPN and CDR2 is SVGIG (reference sequence). The CDR3, as DNA: TGTGCCTGGACAGGGGATAGCAATCAGCCCCAGCATTTT. Amino acid sequence: CAWTGDSNQPQHF.

The chain uses TRBV6-2 or TRBV6-3 and TRBJ1-4; TRBD1 matches 10 bases. Trimming cost V 3 bases and J 8 bases; bases outside gene matches: 21. CDR1 is MNHEY and CDR2 is SVGEGT in the germline V gene. The CDR3 spans 20 residues. The chain's CDR3 is CASSYTPGQGTISLGEKLFF. DNA for the CDR3: TGTGCCAGCAGTTATACACCGGGACAGGGGACGATTTCCCTTGGAGAAAAACTGTTTTTT.

This clonotype was detected many times. The chain combines TRBV20-1 with TRBJ1-2; weak D call: TRBD1 (6 bases). Trimming took 0 bases from V and 3 from J, leaving 11 bases between them. The CDR3 has 14 amino acids. CDR1 DFQATT and CDR2 SNEGSKA come from the germline V gene (reference sequence). CDR3 DNA: TGCAGTGCTAGAGATCGGGGGGCCGACTATGGCTACACCTTC. Translation: CSARDRGADYGYTF.

This clonotype appeared many times. The chain carries TRBV20-1 and TRBJ2-7; 9 nucleotides match TRBD2. This CDR3 is built from 14 residues. CDR1 and CDR2 (germline): DFQATT, SNEGSKA (reference sequence). V was clipped by 6 bases and J by 0 bases; unmatched bases: 6. The CDR3 DNA is TGCAGTGCAAATAGCGGGGGAATCTCCTACGAGCAGTACTTC. It translates to CSANSGGISYEQYF.

This clonotype was found many times. V gene TRBV30 combines with J gene TRBJ1-2; 7 nucleotides line up with TRBD1. CDR3 length: 11 residues. Germline values: CDR1 GTSNPN, CDR2 SVGIG (reference sequence). Germline trimming cut 3 bases from V and 8 bases from J; bases unmatched to any gene: 3. The CDR3 here is CAWRLTGGYTF. The CDR3 region has the DNA TGTGCCTGGAGATTGACAGGGGGCTACACCTTC.

This clonotype occurred a few times. At one boundary the junction diverges from the germline segment, which might be a read error. CDR3 loop: CASSFETGSNTGELFF. The CDR3 coding sequence is TGCGCCAGCAGCTTCGAGACCGGGTCTAACACCGGGGAGCTGTTTTTT. The chain has TRBV5-5 and TRBJ2-2; D is unresolved. Germline lookup yields CDR1 SGHKS and CDR2 YYEKEE (reference sequence). There are 16 residues in the CDR3.

The chain combines TRBV19 with TRBJ2-3; D gene ambiguous. The germline gives CDR1 LNHDA, CDR2 SQIVND (reference sequence). With 9 bases removed from V and 2 bases from J, the gap between germline ends came to 18 bases. This CDR3 comprises 15 residues. As DNA, the CDR3 is TGTGCCAGCGGCCCCCTGGCGGCATTCACAGATACGCAGTATTTT. Translation gives CASGPLAAFTDTQYF.

V usage is TRBV5-1 and J usage is TRBJ2-3; TRBD2 aligns across 8 bases. The CDR3 has 17 residues. The trim removed 3 bases at V and 2 bases at J, leaving 11 bases unmatched. Germline V lookup: CDR1 SGHRS, CDR2 YFSETQ. The CDR3 region is CASSSPLAGLYTDTQYF. Here the CDR3 DNA reads TGCGCCAGCAGCTCACCTCTAGCGGGCCTGTACACAGATACGCAGTATTTT.

Many counts were recorded for this clonotype. The chain combines TRBV12-3 or TRBV12-4 with TRBJ2-1; possibly TRBD2 for D (7 bases). With 0 bases removed from V and 6 bases from J, the gap between germline ends came to 15 bases. CDR3 size: 16 residues. The CDR3 DNA reads as TGTGCCAGCAGTTTAGCGCTCGGGGGGCCATCCAATGAGCAGTTCTTC. It translates to CASSLALGGPSNEQFF.

The chain carries TRBV27 and TRBJ1-1; no definite D call. The germline V gene has CDR1 MNHEY and CDR2 SMNVEV (reference sequence). The CDR3 totals 14 residues. The ends were cut back, 1 base at V and 5 bases at J, with 11 bases in the middle. CDR3 protein: CASSLLSGVTEAFF. The CDR3, as DNA: TGTGCCAGCAGTTTATTATCCGGGGTGACTGAAGCTTTCTTT.

The sample holds many counts of this clonotype. This rearrangement joins TRBV28 to TRBJ1-1, with D maybe TRBD1 (5 bases). CDR1 and CDR2 (germline): MDHEN, SYDVKM. Deletions cut 7 bases from V and 5 bases from J, with 17 bases between. CDR3 length: 14 residues. The DNA for the CDR3 is TGTGCCAGCACACTCGCAGGGATCTGGACTGAAGCTTTCTTT. This gives the protein CASTLAGIWTEAFF.

This clonotype was counted at least ten times. The CDR3 nucleotides read TGTGCCAGCAGCCTACAGGGCCTAGCTAACTATGGCTACACCTTC. This sequence encodes CASSLQGLANYGYTF. This chain uses TRBV3-1 with TRBJ1-2, with D perhaps matching TRBD1 (6 bases). CDR3 length equals 15 residues. The V end lost 4 bases, the J end lost 0 bases, and 12 bases lay between the germline ends. In germline, CDR1 is LGHDT, CDR2 YNNKEL (reference sequence).

The rearrangement links TRBV5-4 to TRBJ2-2; 9 nucleotides line up with TRBD2. The CDR3 sequence is 15 residues long. Germline CDR1 SGHNT, CDR2 YYREEE (reference sequence). Trimming removed 0 bases from V and 5 bases from J; junction bases left unmatched: 2. The DNA of the CDR3 is TGTGCCAGCAGCTTGGTAGCGGGGGTTACCGGGGAGCTGTTTTTT. This encodes CASSLVAGVTGELFF.